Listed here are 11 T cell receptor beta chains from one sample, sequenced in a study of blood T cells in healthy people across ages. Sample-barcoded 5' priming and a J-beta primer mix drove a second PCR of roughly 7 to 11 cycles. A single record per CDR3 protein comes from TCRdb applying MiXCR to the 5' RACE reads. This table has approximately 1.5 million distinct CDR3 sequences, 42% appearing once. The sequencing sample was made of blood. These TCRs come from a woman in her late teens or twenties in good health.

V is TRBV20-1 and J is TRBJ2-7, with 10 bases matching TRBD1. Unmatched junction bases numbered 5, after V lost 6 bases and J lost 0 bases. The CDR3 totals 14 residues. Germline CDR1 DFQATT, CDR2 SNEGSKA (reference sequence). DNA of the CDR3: TGCAGTGCCCGAGGACAGGGGGGCTCCTACGAGCAGTACTTC. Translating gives CSARGQGGSYEQYF.

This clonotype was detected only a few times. The CDR3 loop reads CASSPTLAGDYNEQFF. CDR3 nucleotides: TGTGCCAGCTCACCAACGCTAGCGGGGGATTACAATGAGCAGTTCTTC. V is TRBV18 and J is TRBJ2-1; 10 bases match TRBD2. J gave up 4 bases and V 2 bases, and 5 bases lay outside the gene matches. The length of the CDR3 is 16 residues. CDR1 and CDR2 from the germline V gene are KGHSH and LQKENI.

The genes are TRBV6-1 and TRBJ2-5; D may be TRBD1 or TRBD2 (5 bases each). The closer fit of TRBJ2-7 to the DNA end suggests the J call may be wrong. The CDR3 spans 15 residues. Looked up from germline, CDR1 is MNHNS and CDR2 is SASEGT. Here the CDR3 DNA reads TGTGCCAGCAGTGGGGGACGAGTCTTGGGCTACGAGCAGTACTTC. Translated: CASSGGRVLGYEQYF.

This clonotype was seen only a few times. Here the CDR3 reads CASSQEESAWSTDTQYF. As DNA, the CDR3 is TGTGCCAGCAGCCAAGAAGAGAGCGCTTGGAGCACAGATACGCAGTATTTT. The chain links TRBV3-1 to TRBJ2-3; D remains unclear. The CDR3 has 17 residues. From germline, CDR1 is LGHDT and CDR2 YNNKEL (reference sequence). Trimming removed 0 bases from V and 0 bases from J, with 13 bases in between.

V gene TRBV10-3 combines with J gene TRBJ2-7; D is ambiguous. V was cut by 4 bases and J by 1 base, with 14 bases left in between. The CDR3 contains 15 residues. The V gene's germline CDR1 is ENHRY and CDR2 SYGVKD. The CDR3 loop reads CAISARLGLSYEQYF. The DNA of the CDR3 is TGTGCCATCAGTGCCCGACTGGGTCTATCCTACGAGCAGTACTTC.

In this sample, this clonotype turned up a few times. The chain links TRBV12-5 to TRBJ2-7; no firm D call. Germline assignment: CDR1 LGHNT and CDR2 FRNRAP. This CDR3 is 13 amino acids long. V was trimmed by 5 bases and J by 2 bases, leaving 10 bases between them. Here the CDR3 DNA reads TGTGCTAGTGGTCCACCGGTGGCCTACGAGCAGTACTTC. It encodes CASGPPVAYEQYF.

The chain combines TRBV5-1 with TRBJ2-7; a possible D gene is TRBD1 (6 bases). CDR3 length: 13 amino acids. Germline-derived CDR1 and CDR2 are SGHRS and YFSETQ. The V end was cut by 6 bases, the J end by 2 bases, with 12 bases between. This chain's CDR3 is CASTDRLAYEQYF. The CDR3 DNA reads TGCGCCAGCACCGACAGGTTGGCCTACGAGCAGTACTTC.

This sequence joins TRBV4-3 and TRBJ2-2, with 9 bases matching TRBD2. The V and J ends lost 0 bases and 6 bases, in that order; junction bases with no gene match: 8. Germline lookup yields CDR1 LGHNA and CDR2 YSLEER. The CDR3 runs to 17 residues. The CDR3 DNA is TGCGCCAGCAGCCAAGAGCCGCGAGTAGCGGGGGCCGGGGAGCTGTTTTTT. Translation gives CASSQEPRVAGAGELFF.

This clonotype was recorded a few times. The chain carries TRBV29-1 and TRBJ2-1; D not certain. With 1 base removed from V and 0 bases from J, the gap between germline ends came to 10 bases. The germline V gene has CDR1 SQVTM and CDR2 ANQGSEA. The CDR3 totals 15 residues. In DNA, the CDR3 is TGCAGCGTTGAAGGGACGGCGAGCTCCTACAATGAGCAGTTCTTC. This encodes CSVEGTASSYNEQFF.

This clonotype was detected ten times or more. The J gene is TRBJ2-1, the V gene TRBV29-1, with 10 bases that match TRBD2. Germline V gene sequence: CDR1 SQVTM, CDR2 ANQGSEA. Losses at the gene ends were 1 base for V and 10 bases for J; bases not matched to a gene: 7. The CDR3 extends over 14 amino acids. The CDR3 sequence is CSVEASGSRVEQFF. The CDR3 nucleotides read TGCAGCGTTGAAGCTAGCGGGAGTCGTGTGGAGCAGTTCTTC.

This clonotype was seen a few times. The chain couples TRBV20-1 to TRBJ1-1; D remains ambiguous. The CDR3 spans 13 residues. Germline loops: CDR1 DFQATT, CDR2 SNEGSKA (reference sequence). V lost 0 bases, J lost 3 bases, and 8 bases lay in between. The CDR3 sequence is CSARESAYTEAFF. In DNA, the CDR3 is TGCAGTGCTAGAGAGAGCGCCTACACTGAAGCTTTCTTT.